A selection of T cell receptor beta chains follows, all from one sample in a study of blood T cell repertoires in COVID-19. Here immunoSEQ multiplex PCR was the method, and the copy in TCRdb shows in-frame clones only, minus some. Counted here are roughly 200,000 clones, roughly 80% occurring once; the ten biggest clones make up approximately 10%. Specimen: peripheral blood. These receptors came from a middle-aged woman with COVID-19, enrolled during active disease. Both conserved end residues are part of each CDR3. D genes are given only for firm matches. Only part of the rows carry a size: once, few, many, or a class if the clone is expanded.

>TRBD1|TRBJ1-2|-|TRBV2
TGTGCCAGCTCCGGGACAGGGGTAGGCTATGGCTACACCTTC
CASSGTGVGYGYTF
>TRBD2|TRBJ2-7|-|TRBV3-1/TRBV3-2
TGTGCCAGCAGCCACGGGGGAGGGTCCTACGAGCAGTACTTC
CASSHGGGSYEQYF
>-|TRBJ2-2|once|TRBV5-4
TGTGCCAGCAGCTTGCCGGCGAACACCGGGGAGCTGTTTTTT
CASSLPANTGELFF
>TRBD1|TRBJ2-7|-|TRBV5-5
TGTGCCAGCAGCGGCCGCGGGACAGGGGGGACCTACGAGCAGTACTTC
CASSGRGTGGTYEQYF
>TRBD1|TRBJ2-1|-|TRBV24-1
TGTGCCACCAGTGACCGGAACAGGGGGCTCTCCTACAATGAGCAGTTCTTC
CATSDRNRGLSYNEQFF
>-|TRBJ2-6|-|TRBV18
TGTGCCAGCTCAGTTGAGCACTCTGGGGCCAACGTCCTGACTTTC
CASSVEHSGANVLTF
>-|TRBJ1-2|-|TRBV6-1
TGTGCCAGCAGTGAACCGGGACGGGAGAACTATGGCTACACCTTC
CASSEPGRENYGYTF
>TRBD2|TRBJ2-3|-|TRBV10-3
TGTGCCATCAGTGTCGACGGGGGGGCATTAGATACGCAGTATTTT
CAISVDGGALDTQYF
>-|TRBJ2-2|-|TRBV18
TGTGCCAGCTCACCACCGTCGGGGATGGACACCGGGGAGCTGTTTTTT
CASSPPSGMDTGELFF
>TRBD2|TRBJ2-1|-|TRBV5-8
TGTGCCAGCAGCTTAATTAGCGGGAGCTCTTACAATGAGCAGTTCTTC
CASSLISGSSYNEQFF
>-|TRBJ2-7|-|TRBV12-3/TRBV12-4
TGTGCCAGCAGCTCAGGGTATACCTACGAGCAGTACTTC
CASSSGYTYEQYF
>TRBD2|TRBJ2-2|-|TRBV30
TGTGCCTGGAGTTTACTAGCGGGAGACACCGGGGAGCTGTTTTTT
CAWSLLAGDTGELFF
>-|TRBJ2-7|-|TRBV18
TGTGCCAGCTCACCACGGCGCGGGATGGGCTACGAGCAGTACTTC
CASSPRRGMGYEQYF
>TRBD1|TRBJ2-1|once|TRBV18
TGTGCCAGCTCACCACTCGGATCTAGACAGGGGGCCTACAATGAGCAGTTCTTC
CASSPLGSRQGAYNEQFF
>TRBD1|TRBJ2-5|-|TRBV29-1
TGCAGCGTTTTTTTTTGGGACAGGGGCCAAGAGACCCAGTACTTC
CSVFFWDRGQETQYF
>-|TRBJ2-4|-|TRBV7-9
TGTGCCAGCAGCTTCAGGGGAGACATTCAGTACTTC
CASSFRGDIQYF
>-|TRBJ1-6|-|TRBV18
TGTGCCAGCTCACAATCCCCCCAGACAGGAGTCCACTTT
CASSQSPQTGVHF
>-|TRBJ2-2|-|TRBV28
TGTGCCAGCAGTTACAGGAACACCGGGGAGCTGTTTTTT
CASSYRNTGELFF
>-|TRBJ1-4|-|TRBV6-6
TGTGCCAGCAGACAGCAGGAAAAACTGTTTTTT
CASRQQEKLFF
>-|TRBJ1-5|-|TRBV12-3/TRBV12-4
TGTGCCAGCGGCAGGGAAAATCAGCCCCAGCATTTT
CASGRENQPQHF
>-|TRBJ2-2|many|TRBV5-4
TGTGCCAGCAGCGCAGATGAACCCGGGGAGCTGTTTTTT
CASSADEPGELFF
>-|TRBJ1-1|-|TRBV28
TGTGCCAGCAGTTTATACGAGGGTCGAGCTTTCTTT
CASSLYEGRAFF
>-|TRBJ1-6|-|TRBV19
TGTGCCAGTAGTCCCGACAGCGGGAATTCACCCCTCCACTTT
CASSPDSGNSPLHF
>TRBD1|TRBJ2-5|-|TRBV9
TGTGCCAGCAGCCCGGGACAGGGGCGACAAGAGACCCAGTACTTC
CASSPGQGRQETQYF
>TRBD2|TRBJ2-1|-|TRBV7-9
TGTGCCAGCAGCTTAGTACGCGGGACTAACAATGAGCAGTTCTTC
CASSLVRGTNNEQFF
>TRBD2|TRBJ2-1|-|TRBV11-3
TGTGCCAGCAGCTATACCCTAGCGGGAGCCAAACCCGAGCAGTTCTTC
CASSYTLAGAKPEQFF
>-|TRBJ2-5|-|TRBV5-1
TGCGCAACTAATGAGGGTTTCGGCAGGACCCAGTACTTC
CATNEGFGRTQYF
>-|TRBJ2-3|-|TRBV15
TGTGCCACCAGCAGAGATGGGAGCTATACGCAGTATTTT
CATSRDGSYTQYF
>-|TRBJ1-5|-|TRBV5-6
TGTGCCAGCAGCTTTTTTTCTGCACGGACAAATCAGCCCCAGCATTTT
CASSFFSARTNQPQHF
>TRBD1|TRBJ1-6|-|TRBV19
TGTGCCAGTAGTACAGGAGGGACAGCATATTCACCCCTCCACTTT
CASSTGGTAYSPLHF
>-|TRBJ2-7|-|TRBV2
TGTGCCAGCAGAGACACAGGCCTACGCTACGAGCAGTACTTC
CASRDTGLRYEQYF
>-|TRBJ2-5|-|TRBV7-6
TGTGCCAGCAGCACATATGGGGCAGCCCAAGAGACCCAGTACTTC
CASSTYGAAQETQYF
>-|TRBJ1-2|-|TRBV5-6
TGTGCCAGCAGCTTGGCCCATTTCTGGGGGCTGAGCTATGGCTACACCTTC
CASSLAHFWGLSYGYTF
>TRBD1|TRBJ2-2|-|TRBV7-9
TGTGCCATCCACAGGGGGCAGATCTCGAACACCGGGGAGCTGTTTTTT
CAIHRGQISNTGELFF
>TRBD2|TRBJ2-7|-|TRBV28
TGTGCCAGCAGTTTTCTGGGCGGGAGGTTGGGTGAGCAGTACTTC
CASSFLGGRLGEQYF
>TRBD1|TRBJ1-2|-|TRBV19
TGTGCCAGTAGGGCGACAGGGGGAAGTGGCTACACCTTC
CASRATGGSGYTF
>-|TRBJ2-5|-|TRBV5-4
TGTGCCAGCAGGTCACGACTGGCCGGGGGGACCCAGTACTTC
CASRSRLAGGTQYF
>TRBD2|TRBJ2-2|-|TRBV4-1
TGCGCCAGCAGCCAAGATCGGCCTAGCGGGGGGTACACCGGGGAGCTGTTTTTT
CASSQDRPSGGYTGELFF
>-|TRBJ1-4|-|TRBV18
TGTGCCAGCGGTCAGGGTTCGGTCAATGAAAAACTGTTTTTT
CASGQGSVNEKLFF
>-|TRBJ2-5|-|TRBV19
TGTGCCAGTAGTATCAGGCCTAGCACCTACCAAGAGACCCAGTACTTC
CASSIRPSTYQETQYF
>-|TRBJ2-1|-|TRBV19
TGTGCCAGTAGCCAGGGACTCCACAATGAGCAGTTCTTC
CASSQGLHNEQFF
>-|TRBJ2-7|-|TRBV5-1
TGCGCCAGCAGACTGCAATCAGAGACGACATCCTACGAGCAGTACTTC
CASRLQSETTSYEQYF
>TRBD1|TRBJ2-2|-|TRBV7-8
TGTGCCAGCAGCTTAGAGGACAGGGGCACCGGGGAGCTGTTTTTT
CASSLEDRGTGELFF
>TRBD2|TRBJ2-1|-|TRBV25-1
TGTGCCAGCACGGATAGCGGGGCCAATGAGCAGTTCTTC
CASTDSGANEQFF
>-|TRBJ1-5|-|TRBV4-1
TGCGCCAGCAGCCTCGAAGGGGGGGCAGTAAGTCAGCCCCAGCATTTT
CASSLEGGAVSQPQHF
>-|TRBJ1-1|-|TRBV12-3/TRBV12-4
TGTGCCAGCAGTTTAGTTAGGAACACTGAAGCTTTCTTT
CASSLVRNTEAFF
>TRBD1|TRBJ2-2|-|TRBV28
TGTGCCAGCAGTCGCGAGGGACAGGGTGATCCGGGCACCGGGGAGCTGTTTTTT
CASSREGQGDPGTGELFF
>-|TRBJ1-3|-|TRBV3-1/TRBV3-2
TGTGCCAGCAGCCGCCGGACAAACCTTCTAGGGGGATCTGGAAACACCATATATTTT
CASSRRTNLLGGSGNTIYF
>-|TRBJ2-3|-|TRBV30
TGTGCCTGGAGTGTATTGCAGTTCACAGATACGCAGTATTTT
CAWSVLQFTDTQYF
>TRBD2|TRBJ2-2|few|TRBV5-1
TGCGCCAGCACCTCAGGACTAGCGGACATCCGCACCGGGGAGCTGTTTTTT
CASTSGLADIRTGELFF